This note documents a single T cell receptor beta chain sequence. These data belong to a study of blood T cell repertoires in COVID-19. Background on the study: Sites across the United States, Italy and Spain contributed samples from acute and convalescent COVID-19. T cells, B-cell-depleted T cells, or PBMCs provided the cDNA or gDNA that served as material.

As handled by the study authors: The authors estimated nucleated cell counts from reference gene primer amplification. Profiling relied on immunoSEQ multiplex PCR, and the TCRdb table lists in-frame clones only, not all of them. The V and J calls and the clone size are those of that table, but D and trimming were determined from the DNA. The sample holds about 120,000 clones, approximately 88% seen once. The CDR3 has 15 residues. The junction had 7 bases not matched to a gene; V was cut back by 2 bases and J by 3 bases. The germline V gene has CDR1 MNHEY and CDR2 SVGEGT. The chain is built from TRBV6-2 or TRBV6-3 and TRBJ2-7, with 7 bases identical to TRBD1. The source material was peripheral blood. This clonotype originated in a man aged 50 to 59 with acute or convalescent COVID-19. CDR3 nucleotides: TGTGCCAGCAGTTACGACAGGGCGAGAAGCTACGAGCAGTACTTC. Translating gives CASSYDRARSYEQYF.